This T cell receptor (beta chain) was sequenced during a study of blood T cell repertoires in COVID-19. J was trimmed by 5 bases and V by 0 bases; bases with no gene match: 5. The CDR3 length is 15 residues. The germline V gene encodes CDR1 SGHVS and CDR2 FQNEAQ. Assay used: immunoSEQ multiplex PCR; TCRdb lists only in-frame clones, some missing. The repertoire holds about 270,000 clones, with 75% to 90% as singletons. Recruitment covered 20 to 25 US areas and drew participants whose ages spanned roughly 18 to 89 years. The chain combines TRBV7-8 with TRBJ1-1; 8 positions match TRBD1. The sequence came from a woman aged 18-30 years who had recovered from COVID-19. The sample taken for sequencing was PBMCs or T cells enriched from blood (not recorded which). The CDR3 nucleotides read TGTGCCAGCAGCTTAGCGACAGGGGCCCCAACTGAAGCTTTCTTT. Amino acid sequence: CASSLATGAPTEAFF. Full variable domain (rest looked up from reference TRBV7-8 and TRBJ1-1): GAGVSQSPRYKVAKRGQDVALRCDPISGHVSLFWYQQALGQGPEFLTYFQNEAQLDKSGLPSDRFFAERPEGSVSTLKIQRTQQEDSAVYLCASSLATGAPTEAFFGQGTRLTVV.